Sequencing of this T cell receptor (beta chain) was carried out in a study of a mutant IDH1 vaccine in newly diagnosed glioma. Study overall: Most patients had received both radiotherapy and temozolomide, the prior options being radiotherapy, temozolomide, or both.

Time point denoted: baseline, week 1 (first vaccination visit). The sample's treatment: pre-vaccination baseline after standard-of-care therapy. Donors had new IDH1-mutant astrocytomas of WHO grade 3 or 4 (ATRX-lost). The CDR3 is 14 amino acids. Per germline, CDR1 SGHVS and CDR2 FQNEAQ. V lost 3 bases to trimming and J lost 2 bases, with 9 bases between them. Repertoires were generated with immunoSEQ multiplex PCR, while TCRdb's copy carries only in-frame clones and drops some. This table has about 92,000 clones, under 90% appearing once. This sequence was found in a woman aged 50 to 60 with glioma. This chain links TRBV7-8 with TRBJ2-3, with D unresolved. Source: PBMCs, taken from a glioma patient treated with radiotherapy, temozolomide or both. As DNA, the CDR3 is TGTGCCAGCAGCTTCCGTGGGGTCACAGATACGCAGTATTTT. Protein: CASSFRGVTDTQYF. Complete variable domain (other parts from reference TRBV7-8 and TRBJ2-3): GAGVSQSPRYKVAKRGQDVALRCDPISGHVSLFWYQQALGQGPEFLTYFQNEAQLDKSGLPSDRFFAERPEGSVSTLKIQRTQQEDSAVYLCASSFRGVTDTQYFGPGTRLTVL.